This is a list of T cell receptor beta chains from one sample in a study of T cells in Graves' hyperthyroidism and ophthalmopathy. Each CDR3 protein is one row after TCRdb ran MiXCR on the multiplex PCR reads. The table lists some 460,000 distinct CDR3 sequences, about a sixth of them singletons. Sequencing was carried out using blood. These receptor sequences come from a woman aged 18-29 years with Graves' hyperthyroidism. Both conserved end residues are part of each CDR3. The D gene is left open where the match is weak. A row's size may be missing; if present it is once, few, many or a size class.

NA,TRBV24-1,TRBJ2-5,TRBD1,TGTGCCACCGGTCGTGGGACAGGTGGCAGCAAACAAGAGACCCAGTACTTC,CATGRGTGGSKQETQYF
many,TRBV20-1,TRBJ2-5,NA,TGCAGTGCTCCTAGGCCCAGGGCGGGAGAGACCCAGTACTTC,CSAPRPRAGETQYF
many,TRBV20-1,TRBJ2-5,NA,TGCAGTGCTAAGGTTTTCGAGACCCAGTACTTC,CSAKVFETQYF
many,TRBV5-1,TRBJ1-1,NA,TGCGCCAGCAGCTTGGTTTTTCGGGGGCAGGTTCGCACTGAAGCTTTCTTT,CASSLVFRGQVRTEAFF
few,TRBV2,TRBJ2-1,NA,TGTGCCAGCAGTGAACTTGGTTTTAAGACTAGGGAGTTCTTC,CASSELGFKTREFF
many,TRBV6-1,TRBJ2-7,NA,TGTGCCAGCAGTGACAACGGTACGCCGCGCCACGAGCAGTACTTC,CASSDNGTPRHEQYF
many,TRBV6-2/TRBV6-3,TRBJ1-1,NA,TGTGCCAGCAGAAGGGGGTTTACGGCTGAAGCTTTCTTT,CASRRGFTAEAFF
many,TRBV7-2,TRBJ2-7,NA,TGTGCCAGCAGCTTTCCCGGGACCGGAAGGGTTGAGCAGTACTTC,CASSFPGTGRVEQYF
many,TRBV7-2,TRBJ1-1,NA,TGTGCCAGCAGCTCTACTACAGTTACTGAAGCTTTCTTT,CASSSTTVTEAFF
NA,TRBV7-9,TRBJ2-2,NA,TGTGCCAGCAGCACGACGGGGACAGCGGGCACCGGGGAGCTGTTTTTT,CASSTTGTAGTGELFF
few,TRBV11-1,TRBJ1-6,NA,TGTGCCAGCAGCCCTATCCGCAGGAGCAATTCACCCCTCCACTTT,CASSPIRRSNSPLHF
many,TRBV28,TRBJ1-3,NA,TGTGCCAGCAACTCAATGAGCTCTGGAAACACCATATATTTT,CASNSMSSGNTIYF
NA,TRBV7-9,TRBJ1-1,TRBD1,TGTGCCAGCAGCTTACAGCGACAGGGGGGTGCCACTGAAGCTTTCTTT,CASSLQRQGGATEAFF
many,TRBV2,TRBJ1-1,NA,TGTGCCAGCAGTGAAGAGACAGCGAGTGAAGCTTTCTTT,CASSEETASEAFF
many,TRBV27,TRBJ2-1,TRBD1,TGTGCCAGCAGTTTACTTCCCGGGACAGGGGGGAATGAGCAGTTCTTC,CASSLLPGTGGNEQFF
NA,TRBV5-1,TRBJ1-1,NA,TGCGCCAGCAGCCCGGACAGTTCCACTGAAGCTTTCTTT,CASSPDSSTEAFF
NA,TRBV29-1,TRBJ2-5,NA,TGCAGCGTTGACGTATCAGGAGAGACCCAGTACTTC,CSVDVSGETQYF
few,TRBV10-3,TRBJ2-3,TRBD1,TGTGCCATCAGTGCAGGGACAGGGCCTGGAGATACGCAGTATTTT,CAISAGTGPGDTQYF
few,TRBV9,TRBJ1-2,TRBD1,TGTGCCAGCAGAGCCGGGACAGGAGCTAACTATGGCTACACCTTC,CASRAGTGANYGYTF
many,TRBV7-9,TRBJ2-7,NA,TGTGCCAGCAGCTTAGTGCGCTTGGGGAAACAGCCTATGCAGTACTTC,CASSLVRLGKQPMQYF
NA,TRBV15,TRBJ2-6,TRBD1,TGTGCCACCAGCAGAAGAGGACAGGGGTTTTCTTCTGGGGCCAACGTCCTGACTTTC,CATSRRGQGFSSGANVLTF
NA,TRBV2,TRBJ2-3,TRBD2,TGTGCCAGCAGTGCCGAGCGGGAGCTCTCAGATACGCAGTATTTT,CASSAERELSDTQYF
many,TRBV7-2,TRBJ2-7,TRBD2,TGTGCCAGCAGCCCCGGACTAGCGGGGGGCTTTGGCGAGCAGTACTTC,CASSPGLAGGFGEQYF
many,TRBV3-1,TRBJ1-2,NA,TGTGCCAGCAGCCAGATTGGGCTCTATGGCTACACCTTC,CASSQIGLYGYTF
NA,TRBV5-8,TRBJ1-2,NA,TGTGCCAGCAGCCGACGGCTGAATAGGGGCTACACCTTC,CASSRRLNRGYTF
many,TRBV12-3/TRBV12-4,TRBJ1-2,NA,TGTGCCAGCAGTCCCACAGGGAACCCCACCTATGGCTACACCTTC,CASSPTGNPTYGYTF
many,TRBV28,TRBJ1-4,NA,TGTGCCAGCAGTGTCTCCGGGAGCAGAAATCTAGGTAAACTGTTTTTT,CASSVSGSRNLGKLFF
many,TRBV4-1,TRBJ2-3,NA,TGCGCCAGCAGACCGTCGCGGAGCACAGATACGCAGTATTTT,CASRPSRSTDTQYF
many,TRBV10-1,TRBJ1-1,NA,TGCGCCAGCAGTGAGGGAAGTGGGCGCCCGAACACTGAAGCTTTCTTT,CASSEGSGRPNTEAFF
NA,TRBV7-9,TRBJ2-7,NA,TGTGCCAGCAGCTTAGGGAAGGGGTGGACCTACGAGCAGTACTTC,CASSLGKGWTYEQYF
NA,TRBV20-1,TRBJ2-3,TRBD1,TGCAGTGCTAAGGTGGACAGGGCGTCCCCCCGCACAGATACGCAGTATTTT,CSAKVDRASPRTDTQYF
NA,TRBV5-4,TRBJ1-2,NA,TGTGCCAGCAGCTTGGGGGCGTCGGGGCCCTATGGCTACACCTTC,CASSLGASGPYGYTF
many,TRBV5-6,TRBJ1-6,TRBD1,TGTGCCAGCAGCTTTACAGGGGGCGCTAATTCACCCCTCCACTTT,CASSFTGGANSPLHF
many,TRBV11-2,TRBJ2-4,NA,TGTGCCAGCAGCTTTATCAGGGGACGCGGAAACCCAAACATTCAGTACTTC,CASSFIRGRGNPNIQYF
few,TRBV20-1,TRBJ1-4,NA,TGCAGTGCTAGAAAGACAGCGACTAATGAAAAACTGTTTTTT,CSARKTATNEKLFF
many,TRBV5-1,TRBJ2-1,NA,TGCGCCAGCAGCGCCCGTGAGGGGCGGAATGAGCAGTTCTTC,CASSAREGRNEQFF
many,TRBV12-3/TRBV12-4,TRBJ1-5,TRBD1,TGTGCCAGCACCCTGGGACAGGGAATTAATCAGCCCCAGCATTTT,CASTLGQGINQPQHF
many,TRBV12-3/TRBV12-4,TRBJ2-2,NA,TGTGCCAGCAGTTTAACGGGGGCCACCGGGGAGCTGTTTTTT,CASSLTGATGELFF
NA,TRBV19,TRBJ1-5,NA,TGTGCCAGTAGTATGGGGGGCAGGGGCAATCAGCCCCAGCATTTT,CASSMGGRGNQPQHF
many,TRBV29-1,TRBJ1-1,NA,TGCAGCGTTGAAGGTGGGGCGACTGAAGCTTTCTTT,CSVEGGATEAFF
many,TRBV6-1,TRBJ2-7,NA,TGTGCCAGCAGTGAATTCGAAAGGAAACACGAGCAGTACTTC,CASSEFERKHEQYF
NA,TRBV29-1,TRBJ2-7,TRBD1,TGCAGCGTTGAAAAGGGGTGGGGGACAGGGGGCCACGAGCAGTACTTC,CSVEKGWGTGGHEQYF
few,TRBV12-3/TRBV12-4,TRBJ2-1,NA,TGTGCCAGCAGTTTAGTGGGGGTTCGGGCTGCTCCGTTCTTC,CASSLVGVRAAPFF
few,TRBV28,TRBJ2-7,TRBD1,TGTGCCAGCAGTTTCTGGACAGGGAGCTCCTACGAGCAGTACTTC,CASSFWTGSSYEQYF